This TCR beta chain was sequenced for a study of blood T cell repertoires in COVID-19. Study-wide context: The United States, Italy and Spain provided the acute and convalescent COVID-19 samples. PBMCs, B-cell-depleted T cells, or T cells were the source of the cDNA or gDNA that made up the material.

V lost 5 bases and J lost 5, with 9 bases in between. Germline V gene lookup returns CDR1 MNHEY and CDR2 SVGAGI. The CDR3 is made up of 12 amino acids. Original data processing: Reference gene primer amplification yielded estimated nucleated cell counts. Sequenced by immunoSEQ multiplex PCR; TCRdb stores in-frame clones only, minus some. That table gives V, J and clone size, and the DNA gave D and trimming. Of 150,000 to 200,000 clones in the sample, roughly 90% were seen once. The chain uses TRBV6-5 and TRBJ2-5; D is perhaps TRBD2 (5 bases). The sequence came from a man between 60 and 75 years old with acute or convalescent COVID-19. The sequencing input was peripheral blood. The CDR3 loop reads CASSRTGETQYF. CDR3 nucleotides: TGTGCCAGCAGTCGAACGGGGGAGACCCAGTACTTC.